These 3 T cell receptor beta chains share one sample of origin, sequenced in a study of T cell responses to AZD1222 COVID-19 vaccine. TCRdb's table, derived via immunoSEQ multiplex PCR, lists solely in-frame clones and lacks some. The sample holds over 110,000 clones; 85% to 95% are singletons and the top ten take 9.5% to 15%. Sequenced material: peripheral blood, taken after recovery from COVID-19. Source of these receptors: an adult who had recovered from COVID-19.

The V and J genes are TRBV5-5 and TRBJ2-7; 16 nucleotides align to TRBD2. From germline, CDR1 is SGHKS and CDR2 YYEKEE (reference sequence). The CDR3 consists of 18 residues. V lost 6 bases to trimming and J lost 3 bases; unmatched junction nucleotides: 12. The chain's CDR3 is CASTNPGTSGRAHYEQYF. The CDR3 DNA reads TGTGCCAGCACCAATCCCGGGACTAGCGGGAGGGCACACTACGAGCAGTACTTC. Combining the CDR3 with reference TRBV5-5 and TRBJ2-7 gives the whole variable domain DAGVTQSPTHLIKTRGQQVTLRCSPISGHKSVSWYQQVLGQGPQFIFQYYEKEERGRGNFPDRFSARQFPNYSSELNVNALLLGDSALYLCASTNPGTSGRAHYEQYFGPGTRLTVT.

CDR3 protein: CASSPAGGLDYEQFF. The CDR3 DNA sequence: TGTGCCAGCAGCCCAGCGGGAGGGTTAGATTATGAGCAGTTCTTC. The chain employs TRBV3-1 (or the pseudogene TRBV3-2) and TRBJ2-1; TRBD2 aligns across 10 bases. Per germline, CDR1 LGHDT and CDR2 YNNKEL (reference sequence). This CDR3 has 15 amino acids. V shed 4 bases, J shed 8 bases, and the junction held 8 bases outside the gene matches.

The V call is TRBV18, the J call TRBJ1-6; 7 positions match TRBD1. CDR3 length: 15 residues. The germline gives CDR1 KGHSH, CDR2 LQKENI. Germline trimming cut 0 bases from V and 7 bases from J; bases unmatched to any gene: 3. Here the CDR3 reads CASSPPTGENSPLHF. CDR3 DNA: TGTGCCAGCTCACCACCCACAGGGGAGAATTCACCCCTCCACTTT. The variable domain in full, completed from reference TRBV18 and TRBJ1-6, reads NAGVMQNPRHLVRRRGQEARLRCSPMKGHSHVYWYRQLPEEGLKFMVYLQKENIIDESGMPKERFSAEFPKEGPSILRIQQVVRGDSAAYFCASSPPTGENSPLHFGNGTRLTVT.